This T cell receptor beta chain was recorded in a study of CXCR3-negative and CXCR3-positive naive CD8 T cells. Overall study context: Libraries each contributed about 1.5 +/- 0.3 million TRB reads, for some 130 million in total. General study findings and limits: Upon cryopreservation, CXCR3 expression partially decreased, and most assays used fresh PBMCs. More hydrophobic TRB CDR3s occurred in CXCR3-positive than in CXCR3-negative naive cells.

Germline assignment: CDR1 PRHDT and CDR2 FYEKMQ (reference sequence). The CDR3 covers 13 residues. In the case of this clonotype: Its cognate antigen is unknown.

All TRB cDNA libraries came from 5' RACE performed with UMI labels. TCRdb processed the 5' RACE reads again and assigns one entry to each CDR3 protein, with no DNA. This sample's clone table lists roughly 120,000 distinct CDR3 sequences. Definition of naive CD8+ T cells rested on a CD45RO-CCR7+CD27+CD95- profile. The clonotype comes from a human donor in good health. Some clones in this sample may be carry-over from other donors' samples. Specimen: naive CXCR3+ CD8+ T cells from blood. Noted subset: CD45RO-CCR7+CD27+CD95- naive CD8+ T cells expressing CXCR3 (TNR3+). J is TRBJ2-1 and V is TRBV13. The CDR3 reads CASSPSSDHEQFF.